These 12 T cell receptor beta chains originate from one sample sequenced in a study of beta chain features in type 1 diabetes (dated by TCRdb to the late 2010s). Overall results and qualifications from the work: A moderate but significant shortening of TCRB CDR3 length was observed in type 1 diabetes patients in all four CD4+ subsets.

Their antigen targets remain unknown. Libraries were built with the immunoSEQ multiplex PCR assay. The entire isolated RNA was reverse transcribed using the High Capacity cDNA Reverse Transcription Kit, and thus expressed TCRB transcripts were sequenced. TCRdb re-hosts the immuneACCESS table, in-frame sequences only. Its copies lack some clones; in the studies checked, an unresolved V gene accounts for under half of them, and the cause for the rest is not known. The sample table contains approximately 150,000 clones; only one count was recorded for roughly 60% of them. Jointly, the top ten make up about 0.091% of the sample. The sequenced material came from naive CD4+ T cells from blood. What this sample's cell subset or site label stands for: true naive CD4+ T cells. Receptors were obtained from a young man with type 1 diabetes.

The chain is built from TRBV4-3 and TRBJ1-2; 7 bases map to TRBD1. The trim removed 4 bases at V and 2 bases at J, leaving 7 bases unmatched. The germline CDR1 and CDR2 sequences are LGHNA and YSLEER. The CDR3 has 15 amino acids. This chain's CDR3 is CASSPFATGNYGYTF. In DNA, the CDR3 is TGCGCCAGCAGCCCGTTCGCGACAGGGAACTATGGCTACACCTTC.

This clone showed up just once. The chain has TRBV29-1 and TRBJ2-5; tentatively, D is TRBD1 (5 bases). Trimming took off 4 bases at V and 3 bases at J, with 9 bases between the two ends. Germline V gives CDR1 SQVTM, CDR2 ANQGSEA. CDR3 length equals 12 residues. CDR3 residues: CSVGVGEETQYF. CDR3 bases: TGCAGCGTTGGTGTAGGGGAAGAGACCCAGTACTTC.

This chain connects TRBV11-2 to TRBJ2-5; D gene uncertain. The germline V gene has CDR1 SGHAT and CDR2 FQNNGV. V was shortened by 1 base and J by 7 bases, with 4 bases between the two germline ends. This CDR3 has 11 residues. The CDR3 bases are TGTGCCAGCAGCTTAGGGGGGACCCAGTACTTC. Its translation is CASSLGGTQYF.

This clone was counted between two and nine times. V usage is TRBV29-1 and J usage is TRBJ2-2; 9 bases line up with TRBD1. Germline CDR1 SQVTM, CDR2 ANQGSEA. The CDR3 contains 14 residues. J gave up 2 bases and V 7 bases, and 5 bases lay outside the gene matches. The CDR3 is CSASDRGNTGELFF. DNA of the CDR3: TGCAGCGCCTCGGACAGGGGCAACACCGGGGAGCTGTTTTTT.

The V and J genes are TRBV6-6 and TRBJ2-7; possibly TRBD2 for D (7 bases). Trimming took 5 bases from V and 3 from J, leaving 14 bases between them. The CDR3 runs to 14 residues. Germline V CDR1 and CDR2: MNHNY, SVGAGI (reference sequence). CDR3 sequence reads: CASSPRGPLYEQYF. Written as DNA, the CDR3 is TGTGCCAGCAGTCCGCGGGGGCCGCTCTACGAGCAGTACTTC.

This rearrangement joins TRBV7-9 to TRBJ1-2, with 9 bases identical to TRBD1. This CDR3 is built from 15 residues. The germline V gene encodes CDR1 SEHNR and CDR2 FQNEAQ (reference sequence). The V and J ends lost 5 bases and 7 bases, in that order; junction bases with no gene match: 11. CDR3 nucleotide sequence: TGTGCCAGCAGCCCAGAGACAGGGGGAGAGCGTGGCTACACCTTC. It specifies CASSPETGGERGYTF.

For the CDR3, the DNA is TGCGCCAGCAGCCAAGATGCAGGGTACACCGGGGAGCTGTTTTTT. This encodes CASSQDAGYTGELFF. The gene calls are TRBV4-3 and TRBJ2-2, with TRBD1 as a possible D gene (5 bases). From germline, CDR1 is LGHNA and CDR2 YSLEER. The CDR3 sequence is 15 residues long. V was shortened by 0 bases and J by 3 bases, with 8 bases between the two germline ends.

This chain links TRBV2 with TRBJ2-1, with 11 bases matching TRBD2. The CDR3 loop spans 15 amino acids. CDR1 SNHLY and CDR2 FYNNEI come from the germline V gene. After removal of 3 bases from V and 11 bases from J, the junction contained 9 bases not matched to a gene. CDR3 residues: CASSEGLAALGQQFF. For the CDR3, the DNA is TGTGCCAGCAGTGAGGGACTAGCGGCCCTAGGTCAGCAGTTCTTC.

This sequence joins TRBV29-1 and TRBJ2-3, with D uncertain. The CDR3 length is 13 residues. Germline CDR1 and CDR2: SQVTM and ANQGSEA. Trimming cost V 3 bases and J 0 bases, with 7 bases left between them. The CDR3 region has the DNA TGCAGCGTTGAGACAACTAGCACAGATACGCAGTATTTT. Its translation: CSVETTSTDTQYF.

CDR3 loop: CSVPTLETQYF. DNA for the CDR3: TGCAGTGTCCCCACGCTAGAGACCCAGTACTTC. This rearrangement joins TRBV20-1 to TRBJ2-5; no reliable D call. V was clipped by 7 bases and J by 4 bases, with 10 bases between them. Germline values: CDR1 DFQATT, CDR2 SNEGSKA (reference sequence). The CDR3 length is 11 residues.

This chain links TRBV9 with TRBJ1-1; D not certain. The CDR3 is made up of 14 amino acids. Trimming took 1 base from V and 4 from J, leaving 11 bases between them. The germline V gene encodes CDR1 SGDLS and CDR2 YYNGEE. CDR3 nucleotide sequence: TGTGCCAGCAGCGTAAATGGGGTTGGCACTGAAGCTTTCTTT. This gives the protein CASSVNGVGTEAFF. The whole variable domain, filled in from reference TRBV9 and TRBJ1-1, reads DSGVTQTPKHLITATGQRVTLRCSPRSGDLSVYWYQQSLDQGLQFLIQYYNGEERAKGNILERFSAQQFPDLHSELNLSSLELGDSALYFCASSVNGVGTEAFFGQGTRLTVV.

The CDR3 DNA is TGTGCCAGCAGTTATCGGGTAGCGGGGGTCCAAGAGACCCAGTACTTC. The encoded protein is CASSYRVAGVQETQYF. The J gene is TRBJ2-5, the V gene TRBV6-6, with 9 bases that match TRBD2. Trimming at V came to 3 bases and at J to 1 base, leaving 6 bases not matched to a gene. Germline V CDR1 and CDR2: MNHNY, SVGAGI (reference sequence). This CDR3 spans 16 amino acids.